The present T cell receptor beta chain was sequenced within a study of T cell changes during pregnancy in multiple sclerosis. Only in-frame clones appear in the TCRdb table, and some are missing; sequencing was by immunoSEQ multiplex PCR. The repertoire holds 65,000 to 85,000 clones, with roughly nine tenths as singletons. The sample holds one count of this clone. This CDR3 comprises 13 residues. Sequences were derived from CD4+ T cells from peripheral blood mononuclear cells, sampled before pregnancy. The chain links TRBV21-1 to TRBJ2-7; the table's D call, TRBD2, has no DNA check behind it. TRBV21-1 is reported as a pseudogene. This TCR derives from a female donor with multiple sclerosis, enrolled in a pregnancy study. The CDR3 DNA follows: TGTGCCAGCAGCAAAGAGCACGCCTACGAGCAGTACTTC. Residues: CASSKEHAYEQYF.